The present entry profiles one T cell receptor beta chain with its context. Its antigen remains unidentified. No per-base quality is available; no much larger clone lies one base away. A distance of 12 bases separates the germline ends of V and J, which lose 7 bases and 6 bases respectively. Its CDR3 holds 13 amino acids, cysteine through phenylalanine. Here the CDR3 DNA is all that survives: 39 bases in frame from base 1. CDR1 and CDR2 are read off the germline V gene (reference sequence) as LNHDA and SQIVND. Using the deep immunoSEQ assay, multiplex PCR amplified TCR CDR3 regions from genomic DNA. Extracted genomic DNA from each cell subset was spread evenly across all wells of several immunoSEQ 96-well plates, with each plate serving as a replicate. Each replicate PCR for sorted subsets received 150 to 250 ng genomic DNA, equal to roughly 33,000 T cell genomes. Purified libraries were quantified with a Qubit 3.0 fluorometer, sized on a Bioanalyzer 2100, and re-quantified with the KAPA Library Quantification kit. Every immunoSEQ 96-well plate was sequenced on a dedicated single-read 150-cycle Illumina NextSeq 550 flow cell. For the original study's pipeline: Because the immunoSEQ output included only junctional sequences and no quality scores, the filtering could not be the same as the filtering used for full-length reads. Sequences were annotated with PyIR, a Python wrapper for IgBLAST v1.9, using IMGT germline references to assign V/J genes and CDR3. Reads with weak V/J assignments (E-value above 1e-6), missing CDR3, stop codons, out-of-frame junctions, or ambiguous translated residues were removed. V3J clonotypes were defined as sequences sharing an identical inferred V gene, J gene, and CDR3 amino acid sequence. To compute the percentage overlap between repertoires, the number of shared unique clonotypes was divided by the size of the smaller repertoire. Three approaches were used to assess repertoire richness: RTK rarefaction, the Chao1 estimator, and Recon v2.1 estimates of unobserved clonotypes. Generation probabilities for all TCRbeta clonotypes obtained by the gDNA method from a handful of donors were computed using OLGA. TCRdb re-hosts the immuneACCESS table, in-frame sequences only. Its copies lack some clones; in the studies checked, an unresolved V gene accounts for under half of them, and the cause for the rest is not known. V and J calls and clone size come straight from that table; D and trimming were deduced from the DNA. The sample profile shows millions of clones; roughly 92% of them were found once. Of the sample, roughly 0.13% is held by the ten largest clones.

This sample is part of a study of shared clonotypes between healthy human individuals (dated by TCRdb to about 2020). General notes on the study: A few men and two women, aged 18 to 49 years, made up the cohort. For each donor, CD4 naive and CD4 memory were each given three plates, CD8 naive was given two plates, and CD8 memory was given one plate. Blood TCR repertoires of about 5 healthy adults were deeply sequenced to estimate repertoire size and the extent of clonotype sharing between individuals. Libraries were prepared and TCR repertoires were sequenced by different laboratories using diverse techniques, in order to increase sequencing depth and limit assay-specific biases. Leukapheresis yielded between about 0.94 and 10 billion PBMCs per donor.

Donors were healthy HIV-negative adults with no recently reported acute infections or vaccinations. All donors were Caucasian adults living in Nashville, Tennessee, USA. CD4+ T cells were enriched by magnetic negative selection, after which naive cells were positively selected on CD45RA and the negative fraction was taken as the memory subset. After blood collection by leukapheresis, PBMCs were isolated using Ficoll-Histopaque density gradient centrifugation and then cryopreserved in the vapor phase of liquid nitrogen. Analytical flow cytometry was used to check the purity and quantity of each magnetically sorted T cell population. From each sorted fraction, genomic DNA was isolated and quantified by UV absorbance on a Nanodrop 2000c. Overall results and qualifications from the work: Estimated clonotype richness was generally larger for naive than for memory subsets. Based on pairwise subsampling, the degree of clonotype sharing among donors was expected to be affected by sequencing depth. Because the study included only a small number of donors, the genetic and exposure-history diversity represented was limited. When a few donors were compared, the shared fraction of clonotypes was 5% to 6.5% for naive CD4, about 4% for naive CD8, 2% to 2.5% for memory CD4, and 0.3% to 0.5% for memory CD8. Clonotypes shared by all four sorted-subset donors showed higher generation probabilities than non-shared clonotypes. Sampling was restricted to blood, and TCR repertoires in tissue are likely to differ from TCR repertoires in blood. Incomplete sequencing was indicated by rarefaction of sorted-subset datasets, despite the large sequencing depth.

This TCR derives from a man between 18 and 29 years old in good health. The chain couples TRBV19 to TRBJ2-2; D gene: possibly TRBD1, on 5 matching bases. Sequences were obtained from naive CD4+ T cells sorted from blood. Reading the label with the study, this specimen's cell subset or site is: CD45RA+ positively selected. At the DNA level, the sequence is TGTGCCAGTAACCCACAGGTGGCCGGGGAGCTGTTTTTT. Its translation reads: CASNPQVAGELFF.